This entry concerns a single T cell receptor (beta chain). Germline V lookup: CDR1 SGHVS, CDR2 FQNEAQ. The CDR3 has 15 amino acids. V was cut by 5 bases and J by 0 bases, with 13 bases left in between. The data belong to a study of blood T cell repertoires in COVID-19. Data came from immunoSEQ multiplex PCR; TCRdb stores just in-frame clones and leaves some out. The sample consists of 70,000 to 95,000 clones, approximately 92% of them appearing once. Sequencing was performed on peripheral blood. This chain uses TRBV7-8 with TRBJ1-2; maybe TRBD1 (6 bases). This TCR derives from a woman aged 60 to 75 with active COVID-19. CDR3 DNA sequence: TGTGCCAGCAGCCTGTACAGGACAGCTAACTATGGCTACACCTTC. This gives the protein CASSLYRTANYGYTF.